The source of this TCR beta chain is a study of CD8 T cells in Susac syndrome. The RNA, about 0.5 to 1 ug, was put through reverse transcription using random hexamers. Amplification of TCR beta CDR3 used immunoSEQ multiplex PCR across 54 Vbeta and 13 Jbeta. Each CDR3 protein is one row after TCRdb ran MiXCR on the immunoSEQ multiplex PCR reads. Among under 150,000 distinct CDR3 sequences, around 75% were seen once, and the ten largest hold roughly 0.5%. Trimming left V 1 base short and J 3 bases short, with 15 bases between. CDR1 MGHDK and CDR2 SYGVNS come from the germline V gene. CDR3 length: 16 amino acids. TCR beta from blood CD8+ and CD4+ T cells was sequenced. The multiple sclerosis control group comprised treatment-naive patients with stable or active relapsing-remitting disease. TEMRA cells underwent FACS enrichment and CD8+ and CD4+ T cells underwent negative isolation.

The sequence came from a human donor with multiple sclerosis. Sequenced: CD8+ T cells from PBMCs. The gene calls are TRBV25-1 and TRBJ2-5; the D gene is possibly TRBD1 (6 bases). In DNA, the CDR3 is TGTGCCAGCAGTGAATCAGCACAGGGCCGAGAAGAGACCCAGTACTTC. This encodes CASSESAQGREETQYF. Full variable domain (rest looked up from reference TRBV25-1 and TRBJ2-5): EADIYQTPRYLVIGTGKKITLECSQTMGHDKMYWYQQDPGMELHLIHYSYGVNSTEKGDLSSESTVSRIRTEHFPLTLESARPSHTSQYLCASSESAQGREETQYFGPGTRLLVL.